The source of this TCR beta chain is a study of blood T cell repertoires in COVID-19. Study context: PBMCs, B-cell-depleted T cells, or T cells provided the cDNA or gDNA that made up the material.

Produced via immunoSEQ multiplex PCR; TCRdb's table is partial and in-frame only. The sample consists of about 320,000 clones, about 89% of them appearing once. Two negative PCRs, clearance, or symptom resolution were required of recovered Cohort 3 donors. The source of this sequence is a man in his fifties or sixties who had recovered from COVID-19. The source material was PBMCs or T cells enriched from blood (not recorded which).

In nucleotides, the CDR3 is TGTGCCAGCAGCTTAGTTCTAGCGGGCAACTCAGATACGCAGTATTTT. Its translation: CASSLVLAGNSDTQYF. V is TRBV7-2 and J is TRBJ2-3; 8 nucleotides agree with TRBD2. The CDR3 is 16 residues long. Per germline, CDR1 SGHTA and CDR2 FQGNSA. Germline trimming cut 1 base from V and 4 bases from J; bases unmatched to any gene: 7.